Below, 19 T cell receptor beta chains from the same sample are listed, as sequenced in a study of Ad26.COV2.S vaccination and SARS-CoV-2 variants. Assay used: immunoSEQ multiplex PCR; TCRdb lists only in-frame clones, some missing. This table holds roughly 350,000 clones, approximately 86% found once. Specified treatment: over 15 received Ad26.COV2.S at low or high dose, single or two shots; about 5 received placebo; per-sample allocation not given. The investigators took samples on day 63 after the first vaccine or placebo injection. The specimen was peripheral blood, collected in a trial of Ad26.COV2.S vaccine versus placebo. The receptors shown here come from a person aged 18 to 59 who received the Ad26.COV2.S COVID-19 vaccine or a placebo.

The chain recombines TRBV10-1 with TRBJ1-5; the D gene is possibly TRBD1 (6 bases). V was trimmed by 7 bases and J by 2 bases, leaving 30 bases between them. CDR1 is WNHNN, CDR2 SYGVQD, per germline (reference sequence). The CDR3 is 20 residues long. The CDR3 loop is CASTPLGLGHSRRGNQPQHF. CDR3 sequence (DNA): TGCGCCAGCACACCTCTAGGGCTGGGACATTCACGGAGGGGCAATCAGCCCCAGCATTTT.

This clone was recorded only once. The chain links TRBV9 to TRBJ2-1; 8 bases match TRBD2. Germline trimming cut 3 bases from V and 6 bases from J; bases unmatched to any gene: 14. The CDR3 extends over 17 amino acids. Looked up from germline, CDR1 is SGDLS and CDR2 is YYNGEE. The CDR3 sequence: CASSETSASRFVNEQFF. The DNA of the CDR3 is TGTGCCAGCAGCGAGACTAGCGCCTCCCGATTTGTCAATGAGCAGTTCTTC.

The chain combines TRBV6-5 with TRBJ1-2, with 7 bases identical to TRBD1. The CDR3 extends over 13 amino acids. CDR1 is MNHEY, CDR2 SVGAGI, per germline. V shed 6 bases and J 6 bases; nucleotides not matched to a gene: 7. The CDR3 region is CASSRDRDDGYTF. Written as DNA, the CDR3 is TGTGCCAGCAGCCGTGACAGGGATGATGGCTACACCTTC.

This sequence joins TRBV27 and TRBJ1-6; D gene ambiguous. The CDR3 consists of 16 residues. Germline CDR1 reads MNHEY; CDR2 reads SMNVEV (reference sequence). Trimming stripped 2 bases from V and 10 bases from J, with 18 bases between. As DNA, the CDR3 is TGTGCCAGCAGTTTACGCCCCGGAGGCCGAGGATCACCCCTCCACTTT. This gives the protein CASSLRPGGRGSPLHF.

The genes are TRBV11-2 and TRBJ2-1, with TRBD2 matching over 8 bases. Germline CDR1 and CDR2: SGHAT and FQNNGV. V was clipped by 1 base and J by 7 bases; unmatched bases: 9. The CDR3 totals 16 residues. DNA of the CDR3: TGTGCCAGCAGCTTAGCCCCCAGCGGGAGTTGGAATGAGCAGTTCTTC. Amino acids: CASSLAPSGSWNEQFF.

On this clone: Distinct nucleotide sequences in the sample also encode this CDR3. The rearrangement uses TRBV7-9 and TRBJ2-5, with no clear D. Germline V lookup: CDR1 SEHNR, CDR2 FQNEAQ (reference sequence). The CDR3 spans 12 residues. Trimming shortened V by 0 bases and J by 5 bases, and 4 bases separated the two germline ends. CDR3 sequence: CASSLALETQYF. The CDR3 nucleotides read TGTGCCAGCAGCTTAGCGCTGGAGACCCAGTACTTC.

The J gene is TRBJ2-7, the V gene TRBV28; TRBD1 matches 7 bases. Germline CDR1 is MDHEN and CDR2 is SYDVKM. This CDR3 has 12 residues. Trimming removed 5 bases from V and 6 bases from J; junction bases left unmatched: 4. CDR3 nucleotides: TGTGCCAGCAGTACATACAGGGGCGAGCAGTACTTC. Amino acids: CASSTYRGEQYF.

The chain joins TRBV19 to TRBJ2-1; D remains unclear. The germline V gene encodes CDR1 LNHDA and CDR2 SQIVND (reference sequence). The CDR3 contains 15 residues. The V gene lost 8 bases and the J gene lost 1 base, with 15 bases spanning the gap. CDR3 loop: CASGTPRASYNEQFF. The CDR3 DNA sequence: TGTGCCAGTGGTACCCCAAGGGCTTCCTACAATGAGCAGTTCTTC.

V is TRBV11-1 and J is TRBJ1-1; D is ambiguous. Germline values: CDR1 SGHAT, CDR2 FQDESV (reference sequence). V lost 5 bases and J 3 bases, leaving 10 bases between the germline ends. The CDR3 loop spans 13 amino acids. The CDR3 DNA sequence: TGTGCCAGCAGCCCGGGGTCCGACACTGAAGCTTTCTTT. Its translation is CASSPGSDTEAFF.

V and J are TRBV5-1 and TRBJ2-3, with TRBD1 matching 7 bases. This CDR3 region has 17 residues. Germline CDR1 is SGHRS and CDR2 is YFSETQ. Trimming cost V 0 bases and J 6 bases; bases outside gene matches: 13. CDR3 protein: CASSLGFRGTGADTQYF. CDR3 in DNA: TGCGCCAGCAGCTTGGGGTTTAGGGGAACAGGGGCCGATACGCAGTATTTT.

This chain joins TRBV4-1 and TRBJ2-7; 9 nucleotides match TRBD1. Trimming cost V 1 base and J 2 bases; bases outside gene matches: 3. The germline gives CDR1 MGHRA, CDR2 YSYEKL. CDR3 length: 15 residues. Here the CDR3 DNA reads TGCGCCAGCAGCCAAGCGGGACAGGGACCCTACGAGCAGTACTTC. Translated, it gives CASSQAGQGPYEQYF.

This chain links TRBV28 with TRBJ1-5; possibly TRBD1 for D (5 bases). V lost 5 bases, J lost 7 bases, and 18 bases lay in between. Germline CDR1 and CDR2: MDHEN and SYDVKM. The CDR3 contains 15 residues. CDR3 residues: CASSPPGPTKQPQHF. The CDR3 DNA reads TGTGCCAGCAGTCCACCGGGACCGACCAAGCAGCCCCAGCATTTT.

This clone was seen only a few times. The same CDR3 can be traced to other DNA sequences in this sample. This rearrangement joins TRBV7-9 to TRBJ1-5; D gene uncertain. This CDR3 comprises 12 residues. V lost 1 base, J lost 2 bases, and 0 bases lay in between. CDR1 SEHNR and CDR2 FQNEAQ come from the germline V gene (reference sequence). The CDR3 spells CASSLGNQPQHF. In nucleotides, the CDR3 is TGTGCCAGCAGCTTAGGCAATCAGCCCCAGCATTTT.

J is TRBJ1-5 and V is TRBV7-8; D not resolved. Germline V gene sequence: CDR1 SGHVS, CDR2 FQNEAQ. The CDR3 covers 12 residues. Trimming took 4 bases from V and 4 from J, leaving 5 bases between them. In DNA, the CDR3 is TGTGCCAGCAGCTATGCGAATCAGCCCCAGCATTTT. Its translation: CASSYANQPQHF.

This chain links TRBV27 with TRBJ2-7; the match to TRBD2 covers 10 bases. Germline-derived CDR1 and CDR2 are MNHEY and SMNVEV (reference sequence). This CDR3 contains 16 residues. The junction had 7 bases not matched to a gene; V was cut back by 1 base and J by 4 bases. As DNA, the CDR3 is TGTGCCAGCAGTTTATTTAGCGGGGGGAGACGATACGAGCAGTACTTC. As protein: CASSLFSGGRRYEQYF.

The rearrangement uses TRBV7-2 and TRBJ2-4; a weak D match, TRBD1 (6 bases). Germline assignment: CDR1 SGHTA and CDR2 FQGNSA. This CDR3 spans 14 amino acids. V lost 3 bases and J 5 bases, leaving 11 bases between the germline ends. The CDR3 here is CASSFYRAQNIQYF. The CDR3 coding sequence is TGTGCCAGCAGCTTTTACAGGGCTCAAAACATTCAGTACTTC.

Note on this clone: The same CDR3 also results from other DNA sequences found in this sample. CDR3 sequence reads: CASSLENYGYTF. In DNA, the CDR3 is TGCGCCAGCAGCTTGGAAAACTATGGCTACACCTTC. The J gene is TRBJ1-2, the V gene TRBV5-1; no firm D call. Germline CDR1 and CDR2: SGHRS and YFSETQ. CDR3 size: 12 residues. Between the trimmed V and J ends, which lost 0 bases and 2 bases, there was a span of 2 bases.

This clone was counted between two and nine times. The same CDR3 also results from other DNA sequences found in this sample. The rearrangement joins TRBV5-1 to TRBJ1-1; D unclear. This CDR3 contains 13 residues. The V end was cut by 0 bases, the J end by 1 base, with 4 bases between. Germline V gene sequence: CDR1 SGHRS, CDR2 YFSETQ. Here the CDR3 DNA reads TGCGCCAGCAGCTTGGCAGGGAACACTGAAGCTTTCTTT. This sequence encodes CASSLAGNTEAFF.

The CDR3 DNA sequence: TGTGCCAGCAGCGTCGGGACTGCTGGGGCCAACGTCCTGACTTTC. Translating it yields CASSVGTAGANVLTF. The genes are TRBV9 and TRBJ2-6, with D tentatively TRBD2 (6 bases). Germline-derived CDR1 and CDR2 are SGDLS and YYNGEE. This CDR3 comprises 15 residues. Deletions cut 2 bases from V and 2 bases from J, with 8 bases between.